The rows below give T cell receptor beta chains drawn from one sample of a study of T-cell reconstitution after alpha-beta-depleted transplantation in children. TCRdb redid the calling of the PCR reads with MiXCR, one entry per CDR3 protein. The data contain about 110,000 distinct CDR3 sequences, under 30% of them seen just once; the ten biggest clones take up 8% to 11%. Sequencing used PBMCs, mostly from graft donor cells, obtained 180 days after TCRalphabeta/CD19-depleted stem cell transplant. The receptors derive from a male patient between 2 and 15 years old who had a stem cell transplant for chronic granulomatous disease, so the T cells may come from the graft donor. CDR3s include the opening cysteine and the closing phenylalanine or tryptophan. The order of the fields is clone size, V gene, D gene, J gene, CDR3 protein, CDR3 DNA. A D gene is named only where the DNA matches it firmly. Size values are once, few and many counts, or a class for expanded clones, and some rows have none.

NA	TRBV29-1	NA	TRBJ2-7	CSVEGPPLNEQYF	TGCAGCGTTGAAGGACCTCCCTTGAATGAGCAGTACTTC
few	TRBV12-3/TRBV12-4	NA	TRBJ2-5	CASSSVGRVETQYF	TGTGCCAGCAGCTCGGTCGGACGGGTGGAGACCCAGTACTTC
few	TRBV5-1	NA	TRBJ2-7	CASSLPLGTSQYF	TGCGCCAGCAGCTTGCCATTAGGCACTAGTCAGTACTTC
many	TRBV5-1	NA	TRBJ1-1	CASSLASNTEAFF	TGCGCCAGCAGCTTGGCATCGAACACTGAAGCTTTCTTT
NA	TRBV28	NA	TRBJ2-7	CASSLMGGSYEQYF	TGTGCCAGCAGTTTAATGGGGGGTTCCTACGAGCAGTACTTC
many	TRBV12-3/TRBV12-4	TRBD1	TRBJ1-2	CASSLAGTGNYGYTF	TGTGCCAGCAGTTTGGCCGGGACAGGAAACTATGGCTACACCTTC
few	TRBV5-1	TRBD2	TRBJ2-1	CASSLGLAGLSYNEQFF	TGCGCCAGCAGCTTAGGACTAGCGGGCCTATCCTACAATGAGCAGTTCTTC
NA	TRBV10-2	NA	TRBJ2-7	CASSDRFWEQYF	TGCGCCAGCAGTGACAGGTTTTGGGAGCAGTACTTC
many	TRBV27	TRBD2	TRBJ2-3	CASSFQQLAGGPDTQYF	TGTGCCAGCAGTTTCCAACAACTAGCGGGAGGGCCGGATACGCAGTATTTT
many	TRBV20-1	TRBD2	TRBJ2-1	CSALDSLAGAYNEQFF	TGCAGTGCCCTGGACAGCTTAGCGGGGGCCTACAATGAGCAGTTCTTC
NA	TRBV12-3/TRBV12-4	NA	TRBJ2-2	CASSPGIANTGELFF	TGTGCCAGCAGTCCCGGGATAGCCAACACCGGGGAGCTGTTTTTT
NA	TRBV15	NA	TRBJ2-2	CATSRDTYTGELFF	TGTGCCACCAGCAGAGACACCTACACCGGGGAGCTGTTTTTT
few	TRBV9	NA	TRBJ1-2	CASSRRTTYGYTF	TGTGCCAGCAGCAGAAGGACCACCTATGGCTACACCTTC
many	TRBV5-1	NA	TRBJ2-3	CASSFARDTQYF	TGCGCCAGCAGCTTCGCTAGGGATACGCAGTATTTT
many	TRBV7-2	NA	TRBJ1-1	CASSLAPLNTEAFF	TGTGCCAGCAGCTTAGCGCCCCTGAACACTGAAGCTTTCTTT
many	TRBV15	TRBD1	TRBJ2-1	CATSVYPPGQSYNEQFF	TGTGCCACCAGCGTCTACCCTCCGGGACAGTCCTACAATGAGCAGTTCTTC